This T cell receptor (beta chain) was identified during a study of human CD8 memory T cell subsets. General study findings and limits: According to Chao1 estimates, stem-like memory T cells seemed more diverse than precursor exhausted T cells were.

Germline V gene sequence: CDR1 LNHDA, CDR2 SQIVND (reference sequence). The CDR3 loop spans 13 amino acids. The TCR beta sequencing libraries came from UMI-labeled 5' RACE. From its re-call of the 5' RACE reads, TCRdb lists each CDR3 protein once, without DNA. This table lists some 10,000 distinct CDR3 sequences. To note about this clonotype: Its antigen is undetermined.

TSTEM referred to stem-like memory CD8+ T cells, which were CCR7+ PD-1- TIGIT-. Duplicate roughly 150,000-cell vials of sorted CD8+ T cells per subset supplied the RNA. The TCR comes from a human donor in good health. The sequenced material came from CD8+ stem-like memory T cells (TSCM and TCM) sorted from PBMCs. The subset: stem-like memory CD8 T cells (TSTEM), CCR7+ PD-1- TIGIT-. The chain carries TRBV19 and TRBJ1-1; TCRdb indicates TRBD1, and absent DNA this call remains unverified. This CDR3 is CASSIDPSTEAFF.